This T cell receptor beta chain emerged from a study of T cells in Graves' hyperthyroidism and ophthalmopathy. TCR beta CDR3 regions were amplified from RNA. The TCR CDR3 first-round RT-PCR relied on the HTBI primer set. Using its own MiXCR run on the multiplex PCR reads, TCRdb lists one record per CDR3 protein. Altogether 300,000 to 450,000 distinct CDR3 sequences are present, 15% to 20% being singletons, with the ten largest covering roughly 15%. Not enrolled were patients with uncontrolled infection, other autoimmune disease, pregnancy or lactation. The CDR3 runs 16 residues. Per the germline V gene, CDR1 is DFQATT and CDR2 is SNEGSKA (reference sequence). With 0 bases clipped from V and 4 bases from J, the junction kept 7 bases outside the gene matches.

The sequenced material came from blood. The receptor comes from a woman in her thirties or forties with Graves' ophthalmopathy. This chain links TRBV20-1 with TRBJ2-1, with TRBD2 matching 9 bases. For the CDR3, the DNA is TGCAGTGCTAGAGATCAAGAGCGGGAGGCTTACAATGAGCAGTTCTTC. Translated: CSARDQEREAYNEQFF.